This T cell receptor (beta chain) was profiled in a study of CD8+ T cells in alopecia areata. V shed 3 bases and J 0 bases; nucleotides not matched to a gene: 1. Germline CDR1 reads SGHAT; CDR2 reads FQNNGV. The CDR3 has 15 amino acids. Cell sorting was applied to PBMCs, and CD4+ and CD8+ T cells were collected. cDNA prepared by RNA extraction and subsequent reverse transcription served as the template for sequencing. Produced via immunoSEQ multiplex PCR; TCRdb's table is partial and in-frame only. The repertoire holds 150,000 to 200,000 clones, about 72% seen once, with roughly an eighth in the top ten.

The TCR was taken from a human donor with alopecia areata. The sample was CD8+ T cells sorted from blood, taken at week 0. The V call is TRBV11-2, the J call TRBJ2-1, with TRBD2 matching over 8 bases. For the CDR3, the DNA is TGTGCCAGCAGCTTCGGGGGGGGCTCCTACAATGAGCAGTTCTTC. Residues: CASSFGGGSYNEQFF.